These 17 T cell receptor beta chains were all obtained from the same sample, sequenced in a study of blood T cell repertoires in COVID-19. Libraries were prepared by immunoSEQ multiplex PCR; TCRdb keeps only in-frame clonotypes and omits some of them. The sample consists of over 75,000 clones, over 80% of them appearing once. Sequencing was performed on peripheral blood. The receptors here all came from a human donor in a cohort sampled during active COVID-19.

CDR3 protein: CATSRGQGSTDTQYF. As DNA, the CDR3 is TGTGCCACCAGCAGAGGGCAGGGATCCACAGATACGCAGTATTTT. The chain couples TRBV15 to TRBJ2-3; D may be TRBD1 (5 bases). V was clipped by 1 base and J by 2 bases, with 10 bases between them. CDR1 is LNHNV, CDR2 YYDKDF, per germline (reference sequence). CDR3 length: 15 residues. Based on the CDR3 plus reference TRBV15 and TRBJ2-3, the full variable domain is DAMVIQNPRYQVTQFGKPVTLSCSQTLNHNVMYWYQQKSSQAPKLLFHYYDKDFNNEADTPDNFQSRRPNTSFCFLDIRSPGLGDTAMYLCATSRGQGSTDTQYFGPGTRLTVL.

This CDR3 reads CASSLAGRVSSYEQYF. The CDR3 region has the DNA TGTGCCAGCAGCTTAGCTGGGAGGGTGAGCTCCTACGAGCAGTACTTC. V is TRBV7-2 and J is TRBJ2-7, with 7 bases lining up with TRBD2. The J segment lost 0 bases and the V segment lost 0 bases, leaving 5 bases of the junction unmatched. CDR3 size: 16 residues. Germline V CDR1 and CDR2: SGHTA, FQGNSA.

The genes are TRBV30 and TRBJ1-2, with D possibly TRBD1 on 5 matching bases. The germline gives CDR1 GTSNPN, CDR2 SVGIG (reference sequence). The CDR3 has 15 amino acids. V lost 2 bases and J lost 4, with 17 bases in between. The CDR3 region has the DNA TGTGCCTGGAGTCCTGTGGACACCGGTAGCTATGGCTACACCTTC. Encoded protein: CAWSPVDTGSYGYTF. The variable domain in full, with the rest retrieved from reference TRBV30 and TRBJ1-2, is SQTIHQWPATLVQPVGSPLSLECTVEGTSNPNLYWYRQAAGRGLQLLFYSVGIGQISSEVPQNLSASRPQDRQFILSSKKLLLSDSGFYLCAWSPVDTGSYGYTFGSGTRLTVV.

The V gene is TRBV7-2, the J gene TRBJ2-7; 7 nucleotides align to TRBD1. CDR3 size: 13 residues. Per germline, CDR1 SGHTA and CDR2 FQGNSA. J was trimmed by 6 bases and V by 3 bases; bases with no gene match: 5. CDR3 residues: CASSFDRVAEQYF. The CDR3 DNA reads as TGTGCCAGCAGCTTCGACAGGGTTGCCGAGCAGTACTTC.

V gene TRBV4-1 combines with J gene TRBJ2-1; 7 bases fit TRBD1. The CDR3 is 17 amino acids. V was clipped by 4 bases and J by 4 bases; unmatched bases: 13. CDR1 and CDR2 from the germline V gene are MGHRA and YSYEKL. The CDR3 loop reads CASSPTTGTGQYNEQFF. The CDR3 DNA is TGCGCCAGCAGCCCTACGACCGGGACGGGACAGTACAATGAGCAGTTCTTC.

This clone was seen once. The J gene is TRBJ2-7, the V gene TRBV6-6; the match to TRBD2 covers 9 bases. The J segment lost 0 bases and the V segment lost 0 bases, leaving 3 bases of the junction unmatched. In germline, CDR1 is MNHNY, CDR2 SVGAGI (reference sequence). The CDR3 has 16 residues. CDR3 in amino acids: CASSYSKREASYEQYF. The CDR3, as DNA: TGTGCCAGCAGTTACTCGAAGCGGGAGGCCTCCTACGAGCAGTACTTC.

The chain recombines TRBV27 with TRBJ2-1; D unresolved. The CDR3 has 15 residues. Trimming took 3 bases from V and 0 from J, leaving 9 bases between them. Germline CDR1 and CDR2: MNHEY and SMNVEV (reference sequence). In DNA form, the CDR3 reads TGTGCCAGCAGTTTTGGAGCGACCTCCTACAATGAGCAGTTCTTC. It is translated as CASSFGATSYNEQFF.

The CDR3 here is CASSLAGPHADTQYF. CDR3 DNA: TGCGCCAGCAGCTTGGCAGGTCCTCACGCAGATACGCAGTATTTT. The chain employs TRBV5-1 and TRBJ2-3; D ambiguous. The germline V gene has CDR1 SGHRS and CDR2 YFSETQ. There are 15 residues in the CDR3. V lost 0 bases and J lost 4, with 12 bases in between. The full variable domain, rest sourced from reference TRBV5-1 and TRBJ2-3, is KAGVTQTPRYLIKTRGQQVTLSCSPISGHRSVSWYQQTPGQGLQFLFEYFSETQRNKGNFPGRFSGRQFSNSRSEMNVSTLELGDSALYLCASSLAGPHADTQYFGPGTRLTVL.

The genes are TRBV28 and TRBJ2-7; TRBD1 agrees at 8 bases. This CDR3 spans 14 amino acids. CDR1 is MDHEN and CDR2 is SYDVKM in the germline V gene. V shed 7 bases and J 1 base; nucleotides not matched to a gene: 6. CDR3 loop: CASITDRGSYEQYF. CDR3 in DNA: TGTGCCAGCATTACAGACAGGGGATCCTACGAGCAGTACTTC.

The genes are TRBV5-4 and TRBJ2-7; 7 bases line up with TRBD2. There are 14 residues in the CDR3. Trimming removed 4 bases from V and 6 bases from J; junction bases left unmatched: 10. Germline V lookup: CDR1 SGHNT, CDR2 YYREEE (reference sequence). DNA for the CDR3: TGTGCCAGCAGCCCAGCGGGACGGAACACCGAGCAGTACTTC. Its protein product is CASSPAGRNTEQYF.

The J gene is TRBJ1-6, the V gene TRBV30; 8 positions agree with TRBD1. CDR3 length equals 15 residues. J gave up 5 bases and V 7 bases, and 10 bases lay outside the gene matches. The germline gives CDR1 GTSNPN, CDR2 SVGIG (reference sequence). Written as DNA, the CDR3 is TGTGCCTCGTTACCCGGGACAGGTGATAATTCACCCCTCCACTTT. Protein product: CASLPGTGDNSPLHF. Full variable domain (remainder filled in from reference TRBV30 and TRBJ1-6): SQTIHQWPATLVQPVGSPLSLECTVEGTSNPNLYWYRQAAGRGLQLLFYSVGIGQISSEVPQNLSASRPQDRQFILSSKKLLLSDSGFYLCASLPGTGDNSPLHFGNGTRLTVT.

The rearrangement links TRBV5-8 to TRBJ1-5; maybe TRBD1 (6 bases). The ends were cut back, 2 bases at V and 6 bases at J, with 12 bases in the middle. In germline, CDR1 is SGHTS, CDR2 YDEGEE. This CDR3 region has 14 residues. In nucleotides, the CDR3 is TGTGCCAGCAGCTTACAGGGTGAAGCTCAGCCCCAGCATTTT. This sequence encodes CASSLQGEAQPQHF.

The rearrangement links TRBV7-8 to TRBJ1-3, with D uncertain. Germline V lookup: CDR1 SGHVS, CDR2 FQNEAQ. V lost 0 bases and J 0 bases, leaving 9 bases between the germline ends. This CDR3 spans 16 amino acids. The CDR3 is CASSLAGVYSGNTIYF. The CDR3 DNA reads TGTGCCAGCAGCTTAGCGGGCGTCTACTCTGGAAACACCATATATTTT.

The CDR3 nucleotides are TGTGCCAGCAGCCAAGGGAACAGGGGGCTGGGTGAAAAACTGTTTTTT. Translated: CASSQGNRGLGEKLFF. The chain carries TRBV14 and TRBJ1-4, with 9 bases lining up with TRBD1. CDR1 is SGHDN and CDR2 is FVKESK in the germline V gene. The CDR3 runs to 16 residues. V was clipped by 1 base and J by 7 bases; unmatched bases: 7. Based on the CDR3 plus reference TRBV14 and TRBJ1-4, the full variable domain is EAGVTQFPSHSVIEKGQTVTLRCDPISGHDNLYWYRRVMGKEIKFLLHFVKESKQDESGMPNNRFLAERTGGTYSTLKVQPAELEDSGVYFCASSQGNRGLGEKLFFGSGTQLSVL.

A note on this clone: This specimen includes other DNA sequences encoding the same CDR3. CDR3 in amino acids: CAISGSGYEQYF. DNA of the CDR3: TGTGCCATCAGTGGATCAGGCTACGAGCAGTACTTC. The genes are TRBV10-3 and TRBJ2-7; D is unresolved. The V gene lost 4 bases and the J gene lost 3 bases, with 7 bases spanning the gap. This CDR3 is 12 amino acids long. Germline V gives CDR1 ENHRY, CDR2 SYGVKD.

Only a few counts were recorded for this clone. The V gene is TRBV4-2, the J gene TRBJ2-2, with 7 bases aligning to TRBD2. J was trimmed by 3 bases and V by 5 bases; bases with no gene match: 3. The germline V gene encodes CDR1 LGHNA and CDR2 YNFKEQ. The CDR3 runs 14 residues. This CDR3 is CASSNRGDTGELFF. For the CDR3, the DNA is TGTGCCAGCAGCAATCGGGGGGACACCGGGGAGCTGTTTTTT.

CDR3 in amino acids: CATRVREKLFF. Written as DNA, the CDR3 is TGCGCCACCAGAGTCAGAGAAAAACTGTTTTTT. The chain has TRBV23-1 and TRBJ1-4, with no clear D. TRBV23-1 is recorded as an ORF, its role being uncertain. The CDR3 is 11 residues long. Deletions cut 10 bases from V and 8 bases from J, with 11 bases between.